These T cell receptor beta chains were read from a single sample in a study of somatic mutations in cytotoxic T cells in rheumatoid arthritis. Only in-frame clones appear in the TCRdb table, and some are missing; sequencing was by immunoSEQ multiplex PCR. The sample lists about 14,000 clones; about 89% were seen once. The material sequenced was CD4+ T cells sorted from blood. These receptors were taken from a man in his 70s with rheumatoid arthritis. CDR3s include the opening cysteine and the closing phenylalanine or tryptophan.

J gene: TRBJ2-5
V gene: TRBV11-2
CDR3 protein: CASSPELGRETQYF

J gene: TRBJ1-2
V gene: TRBV18
CDR3 protein: CASSPPRESKSGYTF

J gene: TRBJ2-5
V gene: TRBV28
CDR3 protein: CASSFWDRTQETQYF

J gene: TRBJ2-3
V gene: TRBV6-1
CDR3 protein: CASSGQGASTDTQYF

J gene: TRBJ2-7
V gene: TRBV5-4
CDR3 protein: CASSGTGTVSSEQYF

J gene: TRBJ2-3
V gene: TRBV6-5
CDR3 protein: CASSYWHPRTDTQYF

J gene: TRBJ2-2
V gene: TRBV19
CDR3 protein: CASSRVAGVSGELFF

J gene: TRBJ1-3
V gene: TRBV21-1
CDR3 protein: CASSNEEQGATGNTIYF

J gene: TRBJ2-7
V gene: TRBV5-1
CDR3 protein: CASSLFAGGPGEQYF

J gene: TRBJ2-3
V gene: TRBV5-1
CDR3 protein: CASSTALSGASTDTQYF

J gene: TRBJ2-7
V gene: TRBV6-5
CDR3 protein: CASCSGARTEQYF

J gene: TRBJ1-5
V gene: TRBV2
CDR3 protein: CARSQGTSNQPQHF

J gene: TRBJ2-4
V gene: TRBV29-1
CDR3 protein: CSVATGGNIQYF

J gene: TRBJ1-5
V gene: TRBV7-2
CDR3 protein: CASTPDRNQPQHF

J gene: -
V gene: TRBV6-5
CDR3 protein: CASSYTGRGIYEQYF

J gene: TRBJ1-2
V gene: TRBV11-2
CDR3 protein: CASSLGAGDGYTF

J gene: TRBJ2-1
V gene: TRBV11-3
CDR3 protein: CASSSGLAGADEQFF

J gene: TRBJ1-1
V gene: TRBV14
CDR3 protein: CASSARASGRGAFF

J gene: TRBJ2-5
V gene: TRBV4-1
CDR3 protein: CASSRGLYQETQYF